Listed below are T cell receptor beta chains from one sample, sequenced in a study of blood T cell repertoires in COVID-19. TCRdb's copy holds only in-frame clones and misses some; the assay was immunoSEQ multiplex PCR. The sample carries approximately 130,000 clones, about 87% recorded once. Sequencing was carried out using peripheral blood. Receptor source: a woman in her 50s with acute or convalescent COVID-19. Both conserved end residues are part of each CDR3. D genes are given only for firm matches. Some rows mark clone size as missing; the rest say once, few, many or name a class of expanded clone.

v_call	d_call	clone_size	j_call	cdr3_aa	cdr3_nt
TRBV6-4	TRBD2	.	TRBJ2-3	CASSPTSGTDTQYF	TGTGCCAGCAGTCCAACTAGCGGCACAGATACGCAGTATTTT
TRBV24-1	TRBD2	.	TRBJ2-3	CATSGPGLAIDTQYF	TGTGCCACCAGTGGCCCGGGACTAGCTATAGATACGCAGTATTTT
TRBV20-1	TRBD1	once	TRBJ2-7	CSAGATWTGLGYEQYF	TGCAGTGCTGGTGCCACTTGGACAGGACTTGGCTACGAGCAGTACTTC
TRBV19	.	.	TRBJ1-4	CASSSRGAGEKLFF	TGTGCCAGTAGTAGCAGGGGAGCGGGGGAAAAACTGTTTTTT
TRBV19	.	.	TRBJ2-3	CASSIGGGDTQYF	TGTGCCAGTAGTATTGGGGGCGGAGATACGCAGTATTTT
TRBV13	TRBD2	.	TRBJ2-2	CASSQELAGAGTGELFF	TGTGCCAGCAGCCAAGAACTAGCGGGAGCGGGAACCGGGGAGCTGTTTTTT
TRBV6-4	.	.	TRBJ1-1	CASSDRQNTEAFF	TGTGCCAGCAGTGACCGACAGAACACTGAAGCTTTCTTT
TRBV10-3	.	.	TRBJ2-1	CATARGGGHNEQFF	TGTGCCACGGCGAGGGGAGGGGGTCACAATGAGCAGTTCTTC
TRBV4-1	TRBD1	.	TRBJ1-6	CASSQALDRGWGNNSPLHF	TGCGCCAGCAGCCAAGCGTTGGACAGGGGCTGGGGTAATAATTCACCCCTCCACTTT
TRBV7-9	TRBD1	.	TRBJ2-6	CASSLAQGVTWANVLTF	TGTGCCAGCAGCTTAGCCCAGGGGGTTACCTGGGCCAACGTCCTGACTTTC
TRBV6-2/TRBV6-3	.	.	TRBJ2-7	CASSYAGENYEQYF	TGTGCCAGCAGTTACGCAGGTGAAAACTACGAGCAGTACTTC